The clone carrying this T cell receptor beta chain has only a few counts. What it binds is not known. One end of the junction is discordant with germline, which a read error may explain. This record belongs to a study of radiation and T cells in renal cell carcinoma. General study results and limits: Compared with controls, irradiated tumors showed greater TCR clonality. From baseline, blood top tumor clonotypes peaked at 2 weeks post-radiation. Irradiated tumors held more dominant CDR3 motifs than control tumors.

Germline V gene lookup returns CDR1 SGHRS and CDR2 YFSETQ. There are 12 residues in the CDR3. The repertoire was sequenced with immunoSEQ multiplex PCR; TCRdb's copy has only in-frame clones and lacks some. The sample gives about 16,000 clones, roughly 50% of which show up once; around two fifths is in the top ten. Treatment indicated: 15 Gy SBRT to primary tumor, nephrectomy 4 weeks later. The sequence came from a woman aged 55-70 years with renal cell carcinoma. The gene calls are TRBV5-1 and TRBJ2-3, with 8 bases matching TRBD2. Here the sequenced sample was tumor tissue, taken from a patient whose treatment included radiotherapy and nephrectomy. CDR3 protein: CASSLAGTRVNF. Here the CDR3 DNA reads TGCGCCAGCAGCTTGGCCGGGACTAGGGTGAATTTT.